This T cell receptor beta chain is from a study of blood T cell repertoires in COVID-19. Study background: The United States, Italy and Spain supplied acute and convalescent COVID-19 samples. Nucleic acid was either cDNA or gDNA, and it came from T cells, B-cell-depleted T cells, or PBMCs.

Only in-frame clones appear in the TCRdb table, and some are missing; sequencing was by immunoSEQ multiplex PCR. Of some 160,000 clones listed, approximately 84% are singletons. Regarding this clone: At one end the junction does not follow the germline gene, possibly because of a read error.

In germline, CDR1 is MDHEN, CDR2 SYDVKM. The CDR3 spans 12 residues. The material sequenced was peripheral blood. V is TRBV28 and J is TRBJ2-3, with 9 bases fitting TRBD2. This TCR came from a woman aged 80 or older with COVID-19, enrolled during active disease. In DNA form, the CDR3 reads TGTGCCAGCACCACGACTAGCGGATTATCGATATTT. Its protein product is CASTTTSGLSIF.